This is a list of T cell receptor beta chains from one sample in a study of response to subunit inactivated influenza vaccine. From the RT-PCR reads, TCRdb called clonotypes with MiXCR, one entry per CDR3 protein. The table records about 780,000 distinct CDR3 sequences, about a fifth of them present only once. This specimen was PBMCs from blood, taken about 5 days after vaccination. Receptors originate from a man aged 50 to 59 who received an inactivated influenza vaccine. Both conserved end residues are part of each CDR3. The D gene is left open where the match is weak. Some rows mark clone size as missing; the rest say once, few, many or name a class of expanded clone.

clone size: few; V gene: TRBV7-2; D gene: .; J gene: TRBJ2-3; CDR3 protein: CASSLAISGTDTQYF
clone size: .; V gene: TRBV20-1; D gene: TRBD2; J gene: TRBJ2-5; CDR3 protein: CSAKTGTSGRETQYF
clone size: .; V gene: TRBV6-1; D gene: TRBD2; J gene: TRBJ2-1; CDR3 protein: CASGNSGTHNEQFF
clone size: few; V gene: TRBV7-8; D gene: TRBD1; J gene: TRBJ2-5; CDR3 protein: CASSLRTGDLETQYF
clone size: many; V gene: TRBV24-1; D gene: TRBD1; J gene: TRBJ2-1; CDR3 protein: CATSDPTGGYEQFF
clone size: .; V gene: TRBV7-6; D gene: TRBD1; J gene: TRBJ2-7; CDR3 protein: CASSDQRRDRGGEQYF
clone size: few; V gene: TRBV5-1; D gene: TRBD1; J gene: TRBJ1-4; CDR3 protein: CASSRGDSKNEKLFF
clone size: many; V gene: TRBV6-2/TRBV6-3; D gene: .; J gene: TRBJ2-1; CDR3 protein: CASSRTGYEQFF
clone size: .; V gene: TRBV20-1; D gene: .; J gene: TRBJ2-5; CDR3 protein: CSAEKTRKETQYF
clone size: few; V gene: TRBV4-3; D gene: .; J gene: TRBJ2-7; CDR3 protein: CASSQKHSTPYEQYF
clone size: .; V gene: TRBV20-1; D gene: .; J gene: TRBJ2-7; CDR3 protein: CSAPRTLGNEQYF
clone size: .; V gene: TRBV6-1; D gene: .; J gene: TRBJ1-3; CDR3 protein: CASSEARAGSGNTIYF
clone size: .; V gene: TRBV5-1; D gene: .; J gene: TRBJ1-5; CDR3 protein: CASSLAWGDQPQHF
clone size: .; V gene: TRBV20-1; D gene: .; J gene: TRBJ2-3; CDR3 protein: CSGWGAQDTQYF
clone size: .; V gene: TRBV11-2; D gene: .; J gene: TRBJ1-1; CDR3 protein: CASSLDAGRVGNTEAFF
clone size: few; V gene: TRBV10-3; D gene: TRBD1; J gene: TRBJ1-3; CDR3 protein: CAISVNTGVPGNTIYF
clone size: few; V gene: TRBV10-3; D gene: .; J gene: TRBJ2-2; CDR3 protein: CASRGPRGTGELFF
clone size: .; V gene: TRBV3-1; D gene: .; J gene: TRBJ1-6; CDR3 protein: CASSQEGRTSPLHF
clone size: few; V gene: TRBV6-5; D gene: TRBD2; J gene: TRBJ2-7; CDR3 protein: CASSYSVLAGVEQYF
clone size: many; V gene: TRBV5-5; D gene: TRBD2; J gene: TRBJ2-1; CDR3 protein: CASSYGTSGGSYNEQFF
clone size: .; V gene: TRBV4-3; D gene: TRBD2; J gene: TRBJ2-1; CDR3 protein: CASSQGLAGGPSYNEQFF
clone size: .; V gene: TRBV6-6; D gene: .; J gene: TRBJ1-6; CDR3 protein: CASSPRDGSPLHF
clone size: .; V gene: TRBV5-8; D gene: .; J gene: TRBJ2-5; CDR3 protein: CASSPPGFETQYF
clone size: many; V gene: TRBV12-3/TRBV12-4; D gene: .; J gene: TRBJ2-7; CDR3 protein: CASSHTDSFQYEQYF
clone size: .; V gene: TRBV20-1; D gene: .; J gene: TRBJ2-1; CDR3 protein: CSARVLPQGDYSYNEQFF
clone size: few; V gene: TRBV4-3; D gene: .; J gene: TRBJ2-1; CDR3 protein: CASSQAGGTYYSYNEQFF
clone size: few; V gene: TRBV29-1; D gene: .; J gene: TRBJ2-1; CDR3 protein: CSGRAGTYNEQFF
clone size: many; V gene: TRBV6-2/TRBV6-3; D gene: .; J gene: TRBJ2-1; CDR3 protein: CASSYSSWGQRNEQFF
clone size: .; V gene: TRBV7-2; D gene: .; J gene: TRBJ1-4; CDR3 protein: CASSLGGVDEKLFF
clone size: .; V gene: TRBV4-3; D gene: TRBD1; J gene: TRBJ2-7; CDR3 protein: CASSQEFDRGQSEQYF
clone size: few; V gene: TRBV12-3/TRBV12-4; D gene: .; J gene: TRBJ2-6; CDR3 protein: CASNGGGWLAGANVLTF
clone size: .; V gene: TRBV6-2/TRBV6-3; D gene: .; J gene: TRBJ1-1; CDR3 protein: CASSYGLHTEAFF
clone size: few; V gene: TRBV10-3; D gene: TRBD2; J gene: TRBJ2-7; CDR3 protein: CAISETGPGLVYEQYF
clone size: few; V gene: TRBV6-2/TRBV6-3; D gene: TRBD2; J gene: TRBJ2-2; CDR3 protein: CASSHALAGFIANTGELFF
clone size: once; V gene: TRBV10-3; D gene: .; J gene: TRBJ1-6; CDR3 protein: CAISDGNSPLHF
clone size: few; V gene: TRBV6-2/TRBV6-3; D gene: .; J gene: TRBJ2-1; CDR3 protein: CASSYWDSSYNEQFF
clone size: .; V gene: TRBV28; D gene: .; J gene: TRBJ2-7; CDR3 protein: CASRTATDSYEQYF
clone size: .; V gene: TRBV5-4; D gene: .; J gene: TRBJ2-3; CDR3 protein: CASSPQTTSTDTQYF
clone size: .; V gene: TRBV27; D gene: TRBD2; J gene: TRBJ2-7; CDR3 protein: CASSLGPSGRYEQYF
clone size: .; V gene: TRBV5-1; D gene: TRBD1; J gene: TRBJ1-2; CDR3 protein: CASSPAPGQGGYGYTF
clone size: few; V gene: TRBV7-2; D gene: TRBD1; J gene: TRBJ2-7; CDR3 protein: CASSLTGTARGEQYF